A selection of T cell receptor beta chains follows, all from one sample in a study of T cell responses to AZD1222 COVID-19 vaccine. The assay was immunoSEQ multiplex PCR, and TCRdb's table has in-frame clones only and misses some. The table lists 210,000 or so clones, about 93% of them singletons, with 0.9% to 1.1% in the top ten. The starting material was peripheral blood, obtained on day 0 of MenACWY control vaccination. The origin of the receptors is an adult in good health. CDR3s include the opening cysteine and the closing phenylalanine or tryptophan. The D gene is left open where the match is weak. Only part of the rows carry a size: once, few, many, or a class if the clone is expanded.

-,-,TRBJ2-3,TRBV5-1,TGCGCCAGCAGCTTGGGACAGATCACAGATACGCAGTATTTT,CASSLGQITDTQYF
-,-,TRBJ1-1,TRBV6-1,TGTGCCAGCATCAGAGGAGCGACTGAAGCTTTCTTT,CASIRGATEAFF
once,-,TRBJ1-5,TRBV3-1/TRBV3-2,TGTGCCAGCAGCTTAGGTGTACCGGGTCAGCCCCAGCATTTT,CASSLGVPGQPQHF
-,TRBD1,TRBJ1-4,TRBV7-2,TGTGCCAGCAGCTCCTCCGGGACAGGCCGCAGAATGGGAAAACTGTTTTTT,CASSSSGTGRRMGKLFF
-,TRBD1,TRBJ2-5,TRBV23-1,TGCGCCAGCAGTCAAATTGATCCTGCCAGGGGGCGGGCCCAGTACTTC,CASSQIDPARGRAQYF
-,-,TRBJ2-5,TRBV7-2,TGTGCCAGCAGCTTTTATGGTGTCAGGGAGACCCAGTACTTC,CASSFYGVRETQYF
-,-,TRBJ1-1,TRBV12-3/TRBV12-4,TGTGCCAGCAGTAAGCAAGAGAACACTGAAGCTTTCTTT,CASSKQENTEAFF
few,TRBD1,TRBJ1-6,TRBV28,TGTGCCAGCAGTTCTGGGACAGTCGCCTATAATTCACCCCTCCACTTT,CASSSGTVAYNSPLHF
-,-,TRBJ1-2,TRBV18,TGTGCCAGCTCAGCGGACAAGGCCTATGGCTACACCTTC,CASSADKAYGYTF
-,-,TRBJ2-7,TRBV6-5,TGTGCCAGCAGTTACTCGTGGAGTGGGAACTACGAGCAGTACTTC,CASSYSWSGNYEQYF
-,-,TRBJ1-5,TRBV7-8,TGTGCCAGCAGCTATGACAGAACTGATCAGCCCCAGCATTTT,CASSYDRTDQPQHF
-,-,TRBJ1-1,TRBV18,TGTGCCAGCTCAACAGGCGGTGAAGCTTTCTTT,CASSTGGEAFF
-,TRBD2,TRBJ2-1,TRBV6-5,TGTGCCAGCAGTTTAAAAGCGGGGGGGCTTGAGCAGTTCTTC,CASSLKAGGLEQFF
once,TRBD1,TRBJ2-6,TRBV18,TGTGCCAGCTCCCTTACCGGGGCAGGGGGCTATGGTTCTGGGGCCAACGTCCTGACTTTC,CASSLTGAGGYGSGANVLTF
-,TRBD1,TRBJ2-3,TRBV10-1,TGCGCCAGCAGCTCGGGGACAGTTTTCTCAGATACGCAGTATTTT,CASSSGTVFSDTQYF
-,-,TRBJ1-1,TRBV28,TGTGCCAGCAGTGTCCCCAGGGATGTAAACACTGAAGCTTTCTTT,CASSVPRDVNTEAFF
few,TRBD1,TRBJ1-1,TRBV7-2,TGTGCCAGCAGCCGGGACAGTAACACTGAAGCTTTCTTT,CASSRDSNTEAFF
once,-,TRBJ2-5,TRBV12-3/TRBV12-4,TGTGCCAGCAGCCCCGGGGTAGAGACCCAGTACTTC,CASSPGVETQYF
-,-,TRBJ1-2,TRBV27,TGTGCCAGCAGTTCAAGGGGGGCGAGCTATGGCTACACCTTC,CASSSRGASYGYTF
-,-,TRBJ1-1,TRBV5-4,TGTGCCAGCAGCCCCCGGAGAGGGGAGAGTTACACTGAAGCTTTCTTT,CASSPRRGESYTEAFF
many,-,TRBJ2-5,TRBV6-5,TGTGCCAGCAGTTACTGGGGTGACAGCACCCAAGAGACCCAGTACTTC,CASSYWGDSTQETQYF
-,TRBD2,TRBJ2-3,TRBV6-1,TGTGCCAGCAGTGAAGCACTACTAGCGGGGAGAACAGATACGCAGTATTTT,CASSEALLAGRTDTQYF
-,-,TRBJ1-1,TRBV6-5,TGTGCCAGCACTCAGGGGACGAACACTGAAGCTTTCTTT,CASTQGTNTEAFF
-,-,TRBJ1-5,TRBV5-1,TGCGCCAGCAGCTTGGAGGGGGTGGGTCAGCCCCAGCATTTT,CASSLEGVGQPQHF